The TCR beta chain under discussion was sequenced for a study of T cell repertoires in cytomegalovirus infection. Looking at the study overall: Matching HLA type and CMV infection were both indicated by public TCR beta signatures.

Study-wide results and limits: The study identified carriers of CMV plus the relevant HLA from cumulative public TCR beta family frequency. In two of eight donors, the top clonotype was HLA-C-restricted CMV-specific.

The germline CDR1 and CDR2 sequences are MGHRA and YSYEKL. This CDR3 is built from 15 residues. With 1 base clipped from V and 1 base from J, the junction kept 3 bases outside the gene matches. This clonotype has at least ten counts. The antigen remains undetermined. From the reads, TCRdb called clonotypes with MiXCR, one entry per CDR3 protein. Of around 210,000 distinct CDR3 sequences listed, approximately 6.7% were seen once; the top ten hold about 6.5%. The specimen sequenced was PBMCs. The rearrangement links TRBV4-1 to TRBJ1-1; 7 nucleotides line up with TRBD1. The TCR sequence derives from a human donor in good health (CMV status not recorded). Some clones in this sample may be carry-over from other donors' samples. CDR3 nucleotides: TGCGCCAGCAGCCAAGGGGACAGAGCGAACACTGAAGCTTTCTTT. This translates into CASSQGDRANTEAFF.